The present entry profiles one T cell receptor beta chain with its context. This sample was taken from a study of shared T cell receptors in the human thymus. Sequencing used immunoSEQ multiplex PCR; TCRdb keeps in-frame clones, though not all of them. The sample includes about 380,000 clones, roughly 94% seen only once; the top ten take 0.02%. Sequenced sample: thymocytes. The source of this sequence is a human donor.

The CDR3 DNA follows: TGCGCCAGCAGATTCGGGACAGTTGTTTCCTACGAGCAGTACTTC. It codes for CASRFGTVVSYEQYF. V and J are TRBV5-1 and TRBJ2-7, with 7 nucleotides matching TRBD1. Germline V gives CDR1 SGHRS, CDR2 YFSETQ. This CDR3 has 15 amino acids. Trimming at V came to 5 bases and at J to 1 base, leaving 9 bases not matched to a gene.